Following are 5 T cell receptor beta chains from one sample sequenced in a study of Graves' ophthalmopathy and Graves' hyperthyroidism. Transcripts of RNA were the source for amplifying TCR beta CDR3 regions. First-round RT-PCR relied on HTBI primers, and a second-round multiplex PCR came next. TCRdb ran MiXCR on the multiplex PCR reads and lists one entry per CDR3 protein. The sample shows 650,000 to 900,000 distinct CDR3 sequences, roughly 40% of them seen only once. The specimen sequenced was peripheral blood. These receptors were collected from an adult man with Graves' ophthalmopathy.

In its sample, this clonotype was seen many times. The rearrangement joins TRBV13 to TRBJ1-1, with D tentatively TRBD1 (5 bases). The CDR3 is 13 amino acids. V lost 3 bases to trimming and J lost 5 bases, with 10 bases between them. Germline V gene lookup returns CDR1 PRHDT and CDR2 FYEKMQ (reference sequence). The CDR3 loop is CASSFFGGTEAFF. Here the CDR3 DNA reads TGTGCCAGCAGCTTTTTCGGGGGAACTGAAGCTTTCTTT.

In DNA, the CDR3 is TGTGCCAGCAGCTTGCTCAGTCACTCCTCTGGAAACACCATATATTTT. It is translated as CASSLLSHSSGNTIYF. This chain joins TRBV13 and TRBJ1-3; D unresolved. This CDR3 region has 16 residues. Germline-derived CDR1 and CDR2 are PRHDT and FYEKMQ (reference sequence). V shed 3 bases and J shed 0 bases, with 12 bases lying between them.

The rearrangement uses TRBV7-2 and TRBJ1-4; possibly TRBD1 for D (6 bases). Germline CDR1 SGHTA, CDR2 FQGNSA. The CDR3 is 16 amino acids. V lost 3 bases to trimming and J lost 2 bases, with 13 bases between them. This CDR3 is CASSLNWGATNEKLFF. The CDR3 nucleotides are TGTGCCAGCAGCTTGAACTGGGGGGCCACTAATGAAAAACTGTTTTTT.

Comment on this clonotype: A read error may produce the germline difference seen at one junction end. The CDR3 DNA reads TGCGCCAGCAGCGGGCTACGGGGAACCACCGGGGAGCTGTTTTTT. Translation gives CASSGLRGTTGELFF. The V call is TRBV7-9, the J call TRBJ2-2, with D perhaps TRBD2 (6 bases). The CDR3 has 15 amino acids. Germline CDR1 and CDR2: SEHNR and FQNEAQ (reference sequence).

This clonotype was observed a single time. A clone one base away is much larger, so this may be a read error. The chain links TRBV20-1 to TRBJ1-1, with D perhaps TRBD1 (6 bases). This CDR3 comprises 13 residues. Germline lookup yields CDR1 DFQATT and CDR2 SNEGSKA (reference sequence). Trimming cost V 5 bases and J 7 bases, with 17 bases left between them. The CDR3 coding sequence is TGCAGTGCTGGAGTCGGCAGGGGAGATGAAGCTTTCTTT. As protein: CSAGVGRGDEAFF.